The 27 T cell receptor beta chains below all came from one sample that was sequenced in a study of blood T cell repertoires in COVID-19. TCRdb keeps only in-frame clones here, not all; method: immunoSEQ multiplex PCR. The table has roughly 80,000 clones, roughly 86% seen once. Sample: peripheral blood. These receptors were obtained from an older woman with acute or convalescent COVID-19.

In the case of this clone: A junction end diverges from the germline sequence, so it may reflect a read error. The chain couples TRBV7-9 to TRBJ2-7; maybe TRBD1 (6 bases). The CDR3 length is 12 residues. Germline V gene data show CDR1 as SEHNR and CDR2 as FQNEAQ (reference sequence). The CDR3 DNA reads as TGTGCCAGCAGCCCTCAGACAGGCCGGGAAAGCTTC. Protein: CASSPQTGRESF.

DNA for the CDR3: TGTGCCAGCAGCCCCTACGGGGACAGCTTGGGCGAGCAGTACTTC. Translated: CASSPYGDSLGEQYF. The chain employs TRBV7-2 and TRBJ2-7; TRBD1 matches at 7 bases. Trimming removed 5 bases from V and 6 bases from J; junction bases left unmatched: 13. The CDR3 runs to 15 residues. Germline CDR1 is SGHTA and CDR2 is FQGNSA.

This clone appeared a single time. The chain combines TRBV28 with TRBJ1-1; unclear D gene. Trimming removed 6 bases at V and 5 bases at J, with 10 bases between. This CDR3 spans 12 amino acids. Germline V gene data show CDR1 as MDHEN and CDR2 as SYDVKM. CDR3 region: CASSLAETEAFF. The CDR3, as DNA: TGTGCCAGCAGCCTAGCGGAGACTGAAGCTTTCTTT.

V and J are TRBV29-1 and TRBJ1-3; D gene ambiguous. Germline values: CDR1 SQVTM, CDR2 ANQGSEA. Trimming left V 0 bases short and J 2 bases short, with 8 bases between. The CDR3 totals 14 residues. The CDR3 region is CSVEDNYAGNTIYF. The CDR3 region has the DNA TGCAGCGTTGAAGACAACTACGCTGGAAACACCATATATTTT. Looking up the rest from reference TRBV29-1 and TRBJ1-3 gives the full variable domain: SAVISQKPSRDICQRGTSLTIQCQVDSQVTMMFWYRQQPGQSLTLIATANQGSEATYESGFVIDKFPISRPNLTFSTLTVSNMSPEDSSIYLCSVEDNYAGNTIYFGEGSWLTVV.

This clone was observed once. This chain joins TRBV11-3 and TRBJ2-7, with TRBD1 identical over 9 bases. Germline V gene data show CDR1 as SGHNT and CDR2 as YENEEA. J lost 5 bases, V lost 0 bases, and 8 bases had no gene match. The CDR3 consists of 16 residues. CDR3 loop: CASSLDFGTGIHEQYF. CDR3 coding DNA: TGTGCCAGCAGCTTAGATTTTGGGACAGGGATCCACGAGCAGTACTTC.

The gene calls are TRBV5-6 and TRBJ2-4; the D is unclear. V was shortened by 4 bases and J by 1 base, with 21 bases between the two germline ends. The length of the CDR3 is 18 residues. The germline V gene has CDR1 SGHDT and CDR2 YYEEEE. For the CDR3, the DNA is TGTGCCAGCAGCCAAGACACAGAAGGCCTGATGGCCAAAAACATTCAGTACTTC. Translated, it gives CASSQDTEGLMAKNIQYF.

The chain recombines TRBV19 with TRBJ1-2; 8 bases are a match to TRBD1. Per germline, CDR1 LNHDA and CDR2 SQIVND (reference sequence). The CDR3 has 14 residues. V shed 4 bases, J shed 7 bases, and the junction held 8 bases outside the gene matches. The CDR3 nucleotides are TGTGCCAGTAGTACCAGGGGGCGCTTGATTGGCTACACCTTC. Amino acids: CASSTRGRLIGYTF.

The chain is built from TRBV7-3 and TRBJ2-2; tentatively, D is TRBD1 (5 bases). Germline lookup yields CDR1 SGHTA and CDR2 FQGTGA. The CDR3 extends over 14 amino acids. V was trimmed by 3 bases and J by 7 bases, leaving 12 bases between them. The CDR3 loop reads CASSFSGIGGELFF. The DNA for the CDR3 is TGTGCCAGCAGCTTTTCAGGGATCGGCGGGGAGCTGTTTTTT.

This clone has just a few counts. The chain joins TRBV29-1 to TRBJ1-2; the match to TRBD1 covers 8 bases. Germline CDR1 reads SQVTM; CDR2 reads ANQGSEA. J was trimmed by 3 bases and V by 3 bases; bases with no gene match: 9. The CDR3 covers 15 residues. The CDR3 sequence is CSVDSPDRAHYGYTF. CDR3 DNA sequence: TGCAGCGTTGACTCCCCGGACAGGGCACACTATGGCTACACCTTC.

V is TRBV27 and J is TRBJ2-6, with 9 bases fitting TRBD1. Trimming cost V 4 bases and J 2 bases; bases outside gene matches: 6. The CDR3 spans 17 residues. Germline V gene data show CDR1 as MNHEY and CDR2 as SMNVEV (reference sequence). The CDR3 region has the DNA TGTGCCAGCAGTTCGCGGACAGGGGAAGCTGGGGCCAACGTCCTGACTTTC. Protein product: CASSSRTGEAGANVLTF.

The V and J genes are TRBV30 and TRBJ1-5, with TRBD1 identical over 8 bases. Germline V CDR1 and CDR2: GTSNPN, SVGIG (reference sequence). The CDR3 runs to 15 residues. The trim removed 4 bases at V and 6 bases at J, leaving 11 bases unmatched. Here the CDR3 reads CAWTPGGGSGQPQHF. DNA of the CDR3: TGTGCCTGGACCCCAGGGGGCGGGTCTGGTCAGCCCCAGCATTTT.

V is TRBV4-1 and J is TRBJ2-1; D ambiguous. The CDR3 sequence is 12 residues long. The germline V gene encodes CDR1 MGHRA and CDR2 YSYEKL. V was trimmed by 4 bases and J by 5 bases, leaving 6 bases between them. CDR3 loop: CASSRPNNEQFF. As DNA, the CDR3 is TGCGCCAGCAGCCGCCCTAACAATGAGCAGTTCTTC.

The chain is built from TRBV24-1 and TRBJ2-5; TRBD2 is a possible D gene (5 bases). This CDR3 contains 15 residues. Looked up from germline, CDR1 is KGHDR and CDR2 is SFDVKD. V was shortened by 4 bases and J by 2 bases, with 13 bases between the two germline ends. CDR3 sequence reads: CATSDLGLGQETQYF. The DNA of the CDR3 is TGTGCCACCAGTGACCTCGGACTGGGTCAAGAGACCCAGTACTTC.

This chain links TRBV19 with TRBJ1-5, with unresolved D. The ends were cut back, 9 bases at V and 1 base at J, with 16 bases in the middle. CDR1 LNHDA and CDR2 SQIVND come from the germline V gene (reference sequence). The CDR3 consists of 15 residues. CDR3 residues: CASDPGLGSNQPQHF. The CDR3 coding sequence is TGTGCCAGCGACCCCGGACTTGGGAGCAATCAGCCCCAGCATTTT.

J is TRBJ1-2 and V is TRBV18; tentative D call: TRBD1 (5 bases). Per germline, CDR1 KGHSH and CDR2 LQKENI. The CDR3 spans 15 residues. V was clipped by 0 bases and J by 2 bases, with 10 bases between them. CDR3 DNA: TGTGCCAGCTCACCACCTGGCGGGGGAAACTATGGCTACACCTTC. Amino acids: CASSPPGGGNYGYTF.

This clone was counted once. This sequence joins TRBV6-6 and TRBJ1-2; D uncertain. CDR1 and CDR2 from the germline V gene are MNHNY and SVGAGI (reference sequence). V lost 6 bases and J lost 1, with 9 bases in between. The CDR3 runs 13 residues. The CDR3 nucleotides read TGTGCCAGCAGCCGGGAGGATAACTATGGCTACACCTTC. Translation: CASSREDNYGYTF.

The J gene is TRBJ1-2, the V gene TRBV28, with TRBD1 as a possible D gene (5 bases). V lost 8 bases to trimming and J lost 2 bases, with 21 bases between them. The CDR3 consists of 16 residues. Germline V gene lookup returns CDR1 MDHEN and CDR2 SYDVKM. The CDR3 is CASGGGDMGRNYGYTF. The CDR3 DNA sequence: TGTGCCAGCGGGGGAGGGGATATGGGGAGAAACTATGGCTACACCTTC.

The CDR3 reads CASKSGHNEQFF. The CDR3 DNA follows: TGTGCCAGCAAAAGTGGGCACAATGAGCAGTTCTTC. V gene TRBV28 combines with J gene TRBJ2-1, with D hard to call. This CDR3 comprises 12 residues. Deletions cut 7 bases from V and 5 bases from J, with 9 bases between. The V gene's germline CDR1 is MDHEN and CDR2 SYDVKM.

This clone was recorded a few times. This sequence joins TRBV4-1 and TRBJ2-2; D is ambiguous. V lost 1 base and J 0 bases, leaving 3 bases between the germline ends. The CDR3 extends over 14 amino acids. The germline CDR1 and CDR2 sequences are MGHRA and YSYEKL. CDR3 residues: CASSQASNTGELFF. The CDR3, as DNA: TGCGCCAGCAGCCAAGCTTCGAACACCGGGGAGCTGTTTTTT.

The CDR3: CASSLGGPSSYNEQFF. The CDR3, as DNA: TGTGCCAGCAGCTTGGGGGGACCCAGCTCCTACAATGAGCAGTTCTTC. The rearrangement links TRBV7-9 to TRBJ2-1; weak D call: TRBD2 (6 bases). V dropped 3 bases and J dropped 0 bases, with 12 bases sitting between them. CDR1 is SEHNR and CDR2 is FQNEAQ in the germline V gene (reference sequence). CDR3 length: 16 residues.

Concerning this clone: The same CDR3 is also encoded by other DNA sequences in this sample. The V call is TRBV11-2, the J call TRBJ2-5, with D perhaps TRBD2 (6 bases). Between the trimmed V and J ends, which lost 1 base and 5 bases, there was a span of 8 bases. CDR1 is SGHAT and CDR2 is FQNNGV in the germline V gene. This CDR3 contains 13 residues. The CDR3 is CASSLGGRETQYF. CDR3 coding DNA: TGTGCCAGCAGCTTAGGGGGGAGGGAGACCCAGTACTTC.

This clone was observed a handful of times. The chain links TRBV4-3 to TRBJ1-1; tentatively, D is TRBD1 (5 bases). V was clipped by 0 bases and J by 1 base, with 9 bases between them. CDR3 length: 15 residues. In germline, CDR1 is LGHNA, CDR2 YSLEER. The DNA of the CDR3 is TGCGCCAGCAGCCAAGATGGGAGGGGGAACACTGAAGCTTTCTTT. Protein: CASSQDGRGNTEAFF.

V is TRBV7-9 and J is TRBJ2-3, with 7 positions matching TRBD2. Germline V lookup: CDR1 SEHNR, CDR2 FQNEAQ (reference sequence). V gave up 0 bases and J gave up 2 bases; unmatched junction bases: 2. The CDR3 spans 15 residues. CDR3 residues: CASSLASGDTDTQYF. As DNA, the CDR3 is TGTGCCAGCAGCTTAGCCAGCGGGGACACAGATACGCAGTATTTT.

This chain connects TRBV7-2 to TRBJ1-2; 8 bases map to TRBD1. CDR3 length: 13 residues. Losses at the gene ends were 5 bases for V and 7 bases for J; bases not matched to a gene: 6. Germline V gives CDR1 SGHTA, CDR2 FQGNSA. This CDR3 reads CASSPTGAGGYTF. CDR3 DNA sequence: TGTGCCAGCAGCCCGACAGGGGCAGGTGGCTACACCTTC.

This clone was seen once. The rearrangement joins TRBV19 to TRBJ1-4, with D tentatively TRBD1 (6 bases). This CDR3 has 15 residues. V was trimmed by 6 bases and J by 0 bases, leaving 11 bases between them. The germline V gene encodes CDR1 LNHDA and CDR2 SQIVND (reference sequence). This chain's CDR3 is CASSEWTATNEKLFF. The CDR3 region has the DNA TGTGCCAGTAGCGAATGGACAGCAACTAATGAAAAACTGTTTTTT.

J is TRBJ1-2 and V is TRBV6-5; 7 bases are shared with TRBD1. The CDR3 covers 15 residues. The germline gives CDR1 MNHEY, CDR2 SVGAGI. Trimming at V came to 5 bases and at J to 0 bases, leaving 6 bases not matched to a gene. The CDR3 sequence is CASSRDRAANYGYTF. The DNA for the CDR3 is TGTGCCAGCAGTCGCGACAGGGCGGCTAACTATGGCTACACCTTC.

The chain joins TRBV16 to TRBJ1-5, with a possible D match to TRBD1 (5 bases). The germline V and J ends were trimmed by 0 bases and 3 bases, with 9 bases remaining between them. Germline CDR1 KGHSY, CDR2 FQNENV. This CDR3 region has 15 residues. The CDR3 sequence is CASSQSGQDNQPQHF. The DNA for the CDR3 is TGTGCCAGCAGCCAATCGGGGCAGGACAATCAGCCCCAGCATTTT.